These 10 T cell receptor beta chains were all obtained from the same sample, sequenced in a study of blood T cell repertoires in COVID-19. Profiled with immunoSEQ multiplex PCR; TCRdb holds only in-frame clones, not every one. The sample lists 90,000 to 130,000 clones; roughly nine tenths were seen once. What was sequenced was peripheral blood. All receptors come from a human donor in a cohort sampled during active COVID-19.

The chain is built from TRBV18 and TRBJ2-2; D is undetermined. This CDR3 is 16 amino acids long. Trimming took 1 base from V and 0 from J, leaving 9 bases between them. In germline, CDR1 is KGHSH, CDR2 LQKENI. CDR3 nucleotides: TGTGCCAGCTCACCACGGGTTGCGGCGAACACCGGGGAGCTGTTTTTT. Translated: CASSPRVAANTGELFF.

This clone was seen once. The chain combines TRBV11-2 with TRBJ1-4; D not resolved. Between the trimmed V and J ends, which lost 3 bases and 4 bases, there was a span of 9 bases. CDR1 SGHAT and CDR2 FQNNGV come from the germline V gene. The CDR3 totals 14 residues. The CDR3 loop reads CASSLRRDNEKLFF. Here the CDR3 DNA reads TGTGCCAGCAGCTTGCGGAGGGATAATGAAAAACTGTTTTTT.

V usage is TRBV4-1 and J usage is TRBJ2-1, with 9 bases that match TRBD2. The junction had 5 bases not matched to a gene; V was cut back by 1 base and J by 4 bases. Per germline, CDR1 MGHRA and CDR2 YSYEKL. The CDR3 sequence is 16 residues long. The chain's CDR3 is CASSQAWTSAYNEQFF. The CDR3 DNA reads TGCGCCAGCAGCCAAGCTTGGACTAGCGCATACAATGAGCAGTTCTTC.

V is TRBV6-1 and J is TRBJ1-5; 9 bases align to TRBD1. Germline loops: CDR1 MNHNS, CDR2 SASEGT. The CDR3 consists of 17 residues. J was trimmed by 3 bases and V by 2 bases; bases with no gene match: 8. CDR3: CASSETAGTGTNQPQHF. CDR3 coding DNA: TGTGCCAGCAGTGAAACTGCCGGGACAGGGACCAATCAGCCCCAGCATTTT.

This clone was seen at least ten times. The V and J genes are TRBV5-5 and TRBJ1-5; D is undetermined. The germline V gene encodes CDR1 SGHKS and CDR2 YYEKEE (reference sequence). Trimming stripped 0 bases from V and 1 base from J, with 5 bases between. This CDR3 is 14 amino acids long. The CDR3 DNA sequence: TGTGCCAGCAGCTTGGACACAAGCAATCAGCCCCAGCATTTT. Translation: CASSLDTSNQPQHF.

This clone has a single count. This chain connects TRBV9 to TRBJ2-7, with 11 bases identical to TRBD2. This CDR3 spans 15 amino acids. With V trimmed by 3 bases and J by 3 bases, 5 bases remained unmatched. CDR1 and CDR2 (germline): SGDLS, YYNGEE. The CDR3 DNA sequence: TGTGCCAGCAGCGCAACCGGGACTAGCGGCTACGAGCAGTACTTC. Protein sequence: CASSATGTSGYEQYF.

The chain joins TRBV4-3 to TRBJ1-6, with a tentative D call TRBD1 (6 bases). The V end was cut by 0 bases, the J end by 6 bases, with 15 bases between. The CDR3 runs 17 residues. CDR1 and CDR2 from the germline V gene are LGHNA and YSLEER. CDR3 sequence: CASSQEWGGRGNSPLHF. The CDR3 nucleotides are TGCGCCAGCAGCCAAGAGTGGGGGGGGCGAGGTAATTCACCCCTCCACTTT.

This chain uses TRBV4-1 with TRBJ2-1, with D possibly TRBD1 on 6 matching bases. The ends were cut back, 1 base at V and 2 bases at J, with 15 bases in the middle. CDR3 length: 17 residues. Germline lookup yields CDR1 MGHRA and CDR2 YSYEKL. CDR3 coding DNA: TGCGCCAGCAGCCAAGTCTCCGCAGGGGTTCCCTACAATGAGCAGTTCTTC. It specifies CASSQVSAGVPYNEQFF.

As to this clone: Other nucleotide sequences in the sample specify the same CDR3. The chain joins TRBV4-1 to TRBJ2-5, with D unclear. CDR1 is MGHRA, CDR2 YSYEKL, per germline. V was pared by 1 base and J by 4 bases, with 7 bases between. CDR3 size: 13 residues. CDR3 loop: CASSQVLRETQYF. CDR3 nucleotide sequence: TGCGCCAGCAGCCAAGTACTTAGAGAGACCCAGTACTTC.

This clone is a singleton in its sample. The junction departs from the called germline gene at one end, perhaps through a read error. The genes are TRBV7-7 and TRBJ2-3; 11 bases are shared with TRBD1. There are 16 residues in the CDR3. Germline V gene sequence: CDR1 SSHAT, CDR2 FNYEAQ (reference sequence). Written as DNA, the CDR3 is TGTGCTAGCAGCAGCGGACAGGGGGCGGTGACAGATACGCAGTATTTT. Protein: CASSSGQGAVTDTQYF.